The entry that follows covers one T cell receptor (beta chain) sequence. The target of this receptor is not known. From each donor, a roughly 2.5 ml peripheral blood sample was collected into PAXgene tubes and kept at -80 degrees C. Total RNA was isolated from whole blood with the PAXgene blood miRNA kit on an automated QIAcube, without T cell sorting. Peripheral blood from monozygotic twin pairs, either concordant or discordant for inflammatory bowel disease, underwent deep TCRalpha and TCRbeta repertoire profiling that used unique molecular barcoding. Smoking habits were recorded for all twin pairs, and each individual was classified as a current, former or never smoker. The data are from a study of monozygotic twins with inflammatory bowel disease (dated by TCRdb to about 2019). For context, the study as a whole: In total, approximately 30 monozygotic twin pairs made up the full study: 19 Danish pairs, all IBD-discordant, plus nine German pairs, of which four were IBD-concordant and five were IBD-discordant. Disease-associated traits were sought mainly through comparisons between IBD patients and their genetically identical healthy co-twins within discordant pairs. Each individual had, on average, about 151 000 unique TCRalpha sequences and 181 000 unique TCRbeta sequences available for analysis.

The method was 5' RACE. For each TCR library, approximately 4,000 ng of total RNA was used. For each sample, cDNA synthesis was carried out in eight separate reactions using SMARTScribe reverse transcriptase. Unique molecular identifiers containing a 6-nucleotide sample barcode were introduced through template switching during cDNA synthesis. Two nested PCRs of about 16 and 10 cycles amplified the TCRalpha and TCRbeta cDNA, and bead purification followed each PCR. Before amplification, the cDNA was both treated with uracil DNA-glycosylase and purified with the QIAquick PCR purification kit. In the second PCR, Illumina TruSeq-compatible adapters and sample-specific barcodes were added. TapeStation and Qubit were used to check library quality and concentration, and 5 ng of each library went into the pool. Sequencing of pooled libraries was carried out on an Illumina HiSeq2500 single-index Rapid Run using 2 x 100 bp reads and custom sequencing primers. Per the authors' processing: UMI-based consensus assembly with MiGEC version 1.2.6 was used to correct PCR and sequencing errors. V(D)J alignment, clonotype assembly and CDR3 extraction were performed with MiXCR version 2.1.1. Normalisation of gene usage, clonotype sharing and MAIT/NKT TCR abundance was achieved by analysing the top 1000, 10 000 and 20 000 clonotypes per sample. Diversity was computed as the inverse Simpson index with the vegan R package after downsampling to 27 000 UMIs. Paired Mann-Whitney U tests were applied to discordant twin pairs, with Benjamini-Hochberg correction for multiple testing. TCRdb reprocessed the reads and assigns one entry to each CDR3 protein sequence, leaving out DNA. The V and J calls shown here were made by TCRdb, not taken from the authors' results. The sample table gives just over 300,000 distinct CDR3 sequences. About 5% of the sample goes to the ten largest clones.

From a lookup of the germline V gene, CDR1 and CDR2 are KGHSH and LQKENI. The cysteine opens and the phenylalanine closes a CDR3 of 13 amino acids. This entry has no DNA. Results and caveats for the whole study, not just this receptor: The analysis was unable to tell apart different T cell subtypes. Because patients received different immunosuppressive treatments, the repertoires may have picked up extra background noise and variability between individuals. No single strong signal or clonotype linked to IBD turned up in the results, so the idea that one exists was not supported. Measured by the inverse Simpson index, TCRbeta repertoire diversity was lower in IBD patients than in their healthy co-twins. IBD patients shared fewer clonotypes with other individuals than healthy twins did, most markedly in patients showing signs of disease activity. Repertoire similarity did not differ between concordant and discordant twins, possibly due to limited statistical power.

The TCR was taken from a human donor with ulcerative colitis or Crohn's disease, or a healthy co-twin of an affected twin (not recorded which). The V gene is TRBV18 and the J gene is TRBJ1-1; absent DNA, TCRdb's TRBD1 call cannot be checked. Sequencing was performed on blood. The encoded CDR3 is CASSPGQGSEAFF.